This TCR beta chain was captured by sequencing in a study of blood T cells in healthy people across ages. The use of a sample-barcoded 5' primer and a J-beta primer mix characterized a second PCR of about 7 to 12 cycles. TCRdb recomputed calls from the 5' RACE reads with MiXCR, one row per CDR3 protein. The sample lists around 1.5 million distinct CDR3 sequences, around 55% occurring once. The CDR3 sequence is 14 residues long. V was pared by 6 bases and J by 3 bases, with 14 bases between. Germline assignment: CDR1 SQVTM and CDR2 ANQGSEA. The receptor comes from a man between 18 and 35 years old in good health. The V and J genes are TRBV29-1 and TRBJ2-2; D ambiguous. The sample comprised blood. CDR3 DNA: TGCAGCGTCGAGTTTGGGGATTACACCGGGGAGCTGTTTTTT. Amino acids: CSVEFGDYTGELFF.